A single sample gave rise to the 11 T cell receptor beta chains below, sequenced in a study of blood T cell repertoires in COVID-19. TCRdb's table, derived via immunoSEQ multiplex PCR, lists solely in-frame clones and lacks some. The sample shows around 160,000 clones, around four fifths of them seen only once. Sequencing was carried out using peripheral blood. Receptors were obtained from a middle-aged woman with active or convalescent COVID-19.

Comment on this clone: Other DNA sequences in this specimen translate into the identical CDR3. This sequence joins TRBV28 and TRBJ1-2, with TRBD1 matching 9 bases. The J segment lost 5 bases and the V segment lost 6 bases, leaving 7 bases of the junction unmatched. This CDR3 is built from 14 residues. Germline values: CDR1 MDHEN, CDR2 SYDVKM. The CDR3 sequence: CASSPPGQGYGYTF. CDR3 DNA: TGTGCCAGCAGCCCCCCGGGACAGGGTTATGGCTACACCTTC.

Here the CDR3 DNA reads TGTGCCAGCAGCGGAGGGGCAACCAGGGGTGAAAAACTGTTTTTT. The encoded protein is CASSGGATRGEKLFF. The chain has TRBV9 and TRBJ1-4; D is perhaps TRBD1 (6 bases). Trimming removed 3 bases from V and 7 bases from J, with 16 bases in between. Germline lookup yields CDR1 SGDLS and CDR2 YYNGEE. This CDR3 has 15 residues.

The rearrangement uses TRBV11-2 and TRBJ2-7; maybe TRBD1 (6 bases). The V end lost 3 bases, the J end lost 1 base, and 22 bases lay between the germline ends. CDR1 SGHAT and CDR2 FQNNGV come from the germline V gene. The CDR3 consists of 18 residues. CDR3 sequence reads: CASSFRAIRGRRSYEQYF. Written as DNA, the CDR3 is TGTGCCAGCAGCTTCCGGGCTATCAGGGGCCGGCGGTCCTACGAGCAGTACTTC.

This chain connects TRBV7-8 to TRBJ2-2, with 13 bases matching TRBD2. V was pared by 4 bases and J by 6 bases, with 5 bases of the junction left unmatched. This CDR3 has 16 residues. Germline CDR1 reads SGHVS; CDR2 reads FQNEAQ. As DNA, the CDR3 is TGTGCCAGCAGCTCAGGACTAGCGGGAGAGGCCGGGGAGCTGTTTTTT. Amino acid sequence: CASSSGLAGEAGELFF.

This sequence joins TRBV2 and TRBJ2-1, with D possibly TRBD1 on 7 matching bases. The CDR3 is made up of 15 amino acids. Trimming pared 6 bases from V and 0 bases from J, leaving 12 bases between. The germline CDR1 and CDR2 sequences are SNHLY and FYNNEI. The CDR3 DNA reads TGTGCCAGCAGGGAGGGGGCTAGCTCCTACAATGAGCAGTTCTTC. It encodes CASREGASSYNEQFF.

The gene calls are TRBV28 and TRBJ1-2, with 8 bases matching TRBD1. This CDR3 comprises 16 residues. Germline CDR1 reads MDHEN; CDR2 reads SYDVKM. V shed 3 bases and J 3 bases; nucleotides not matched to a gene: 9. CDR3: CASSFEQGAEYYGYTF. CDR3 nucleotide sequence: TGTGCCAGCAGTTTCGAGCAGGGGGCAGAATACTATGGCTACACCTTC.

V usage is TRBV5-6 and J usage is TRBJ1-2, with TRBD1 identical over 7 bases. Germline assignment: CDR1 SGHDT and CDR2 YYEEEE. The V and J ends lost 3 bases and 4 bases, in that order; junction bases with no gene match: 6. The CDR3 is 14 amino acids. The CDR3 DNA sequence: TGTGCCAGCAGCTCGACAGGGTTGGGCTATGGCTACACCTTC. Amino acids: CASSSTGLGYGYTF.

CDR3 loop: CASSRQRYSGANVLTF. The CDR3 DNA follows: TGTGCCAGCAGTCGACAGAGATACTCTGGGGCCAACGTCCTGACTTTC. This chain links TRBV27 with TRBJ2-6; D might be TRBD1 (5 bases). Germline CDR1 is MNHEY and CDR2 is SMNVEV (reference sequence). The V end lost 5 bases, the J end lost 0 bases, and 11 bases lay between the germline ends. The CDR3 totals 16 residues.

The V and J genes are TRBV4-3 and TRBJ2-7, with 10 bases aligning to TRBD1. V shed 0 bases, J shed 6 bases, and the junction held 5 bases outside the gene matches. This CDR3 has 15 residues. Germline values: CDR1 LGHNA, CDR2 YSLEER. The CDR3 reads CASSQETGGLGEQYF. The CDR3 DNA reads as TGCGCCAGCAGCCAAGAGACAGGGGGCCTGGGCGAGCAGTACTTC.

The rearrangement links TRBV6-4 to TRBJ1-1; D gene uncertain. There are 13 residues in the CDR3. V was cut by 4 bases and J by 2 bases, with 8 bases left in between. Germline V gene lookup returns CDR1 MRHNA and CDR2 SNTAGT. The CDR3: CASSALPNTEAFF. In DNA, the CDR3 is TGTGCCAGCAGTGCTCTCCCCAACACTGAAGCTTTCTTT.

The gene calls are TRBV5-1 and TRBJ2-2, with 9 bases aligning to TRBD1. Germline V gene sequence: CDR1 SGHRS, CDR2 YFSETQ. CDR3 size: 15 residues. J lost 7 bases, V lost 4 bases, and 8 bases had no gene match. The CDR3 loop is CASSVRSDRGGELFF. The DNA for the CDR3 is TGCGCCAGCAGCGTCCGTTCGGACAGGGGCGGGGAGCTGTTTTTT.